Shown below are 27 T cell receptor beta chains from a single sample sequenced in a study of cytomegalovirus exposure and HLA in healthy donors. The PCR ran on 60 Vbeta and 13 Jbeta primers. The method was immunoSEQ multiplex PCR; TCRdb's version includes in-frame clones alone and lacks a portion of them. The sample carries 140,000 to 150,000 clones, roughly 10% recorded once. The material sequenced was PBMCs. The receptors were gathered from a man aged 45 to 65 in good health and CMV-seronegative.

This clone was found a few times. The V call is TRBV7-8, the J call TRBJ2-7; D is perhaps TRBD2 (7 bases). Per germline, CDR1 SGHVS and CDR2 FQNEAQ. V lost 5 bases, J lost 6 bases, and 17 bases lay in between. This CDR3 is built from 14 residues. DNA for the CDR3: TGTGCCAGCAGCAACGCTGGGGGGGCAGGCGAGCAGTACTTC. Translated, it gives CASSNAGGAGEQYF.

This clone appeared a few times. V usage is TRBV2 and J usage is TRBJ1-1; TRBD1 matches at 7 bases. This CDR3 has 14 amino acids. Per germline, CDR1 SNHLY and CDR2 FYNNEI. Germline trimming cut 6 bases from V and 7 bases from J; bases unmatched to any gene: 11. CDR3 in DNA: TGTGCCAGCAGCCCCGAGAGGGGGCGAGGTGAAGCTTTCTTT. This encodes CASSPERGRGEAFF.

This chain links TRBV6-5 with TRBJ1-1; 8 nucleotides line up with TRBD1. V gave up 6 bases and J gave up 2 bases; unmatched junction bases: 5. The germline gives CDR1 MNHEY, CDR2 SVGAGI. The CDR3 spans 14 residues. CDR3: CASSSTGGNTEAFF. In DNA form, the CDR3 reads TGTGCCAGCAGCTCTACAGGGGGTAACACTGAAGCTTTCTTT.

The chain couples TRBV19 to TRBJ2-5; 9 nucleotides agree with TRBD1. J was trimmed by 5 bases and V by 4 bases; bases with no gene match: 11. Germline V gene sequence: CDR1 LNHDA, CDR2 SQIVND (reference sequence). The CDR3 extends over 16 amino acids. The CDR3 is CASSTGTGIRVETQYF. The CDR3 DNA reads as TGTGCCAGTAGTACCGGGACAGGGATTAGGGTTGAGACCCAGTACTTC.

This clone was picked up a small number of times. The chain recombines TRBV7-9 with TRBJ1-1; D is possibly TRBD1 (5 bases). The CDR3 length is 14 residues. The V end was cut by 2 bases, the J end by 2 bases, with 9 bases between. CDR1 and CDR2 from the germline V gene are SEHNR and FQNEAQ (reference sequence). The CDR3 DNA follows: TGTGCCAGCAGCTTAATACAGGTTAACACTGAAGCTTTCTTT. Translating gives CASSLIQVNTEAFF.

This chain links TRBV19 with TRBJ2-2; the D is unclear. Germline lookup yields CDR1 LNHDA and CDR2 SQIVND (reference sequence). V lost 4 bases, J lost 1 base, and 4 bases lay in between. The CDR3 runs to 13 residues. CDR3 amino acids: CASSTWNTGELFF. CDR3 nucleotide sequence: TGTGCCAGTAGTACGTGGAACACCGGGGAGCTGTTTTTT.

V gene TRBV4-2 combines with J gene TRBJ1-6, with D maybe TRBD1 (6 bases). With 0 bases removed from V and 0 bases from J, the gap between germline ends came to 12 bases. Germline CDR1 is LGHNA and CDR2 is YNFKEQ. This CDR3 region has 18 residues. The CDR3 coding sequence is TGTGCCAGCAGCCAAGATAGGGGGGGAGGCTCCTATAATTCACCCCTCCACTTT. Its translation: CASSQDRGGGSYNSPLHF.

The chain is built from TRBV9 and TRBJ2-2; D not certain. V was trimmed by 0 bases and J by 4 bases, leaving 4 bases between them. The CDR3 has 13 residues. Per the germline V gene, CDR1 is SGDLS and CDR2 is YYNGEE. CDR3 in DNA: TGTGCCAGCAGCGTAGTTCTCACCGGGGAGCTGTTTTTT. It yields the protein CASSVVLTGELFF.

A few counts support this clone. The chain has TRBV4-1 and TRBJ2-5; tentatively, D is TRBD1 (6 bases). Germline assignment: CDR1 MGHRA and CDR2 YSYEKL. V was cut by 0 bases and J by 5 bases, with 13 bases left in between. The CDR3 has 15 amino acids. The CDR3 DNA is TGCGCCAGCAGCCAAGAACGGCAGGGGTTTGAGACCCAGTACTTC. It is translated as CASSQERQGFETQYF.

The chain carries TRBV2 and TRBJ2-7; TRBD1 might be the D (6 bases). Germline CDR1 and CDR2: SNHLY and FYNNEI. The CDR3 extends over 16 amino acids. V was shortened by 2 bases and J by 7 bases, with 21 bases between the two germline ends. The CDR3 loop is CASSEIGQSLYVEQYF. The CDR3 DNA reads as TGTGCCAGCAGTGAAATTGGACAGTCACTTTACGTGGAGCAGTACTTC.

This clone was detected a few times. V and J are TRBV6-4 and TRBJ1-3; 7 nucleotides match TRBD1. Germline assignment: CDR1 MRHNA and CDR2 SNTAGT. V shed 3 bases, J shed 2 bases, and the junction held 4 bases outside the gene matches. The length of the CDR3 is 15 residues. CDR3 protein: CASSENRGTGNTIYF. As DNA, the CDR3 is TGTGCCAGCAGTGAAAACAGGGGAACTGGAAACACCATATATTTT.

This clone was counted between two and nine times. The V call is TRBV6-4, the J call TRBJ2-1; 9 positions agree with TRBD2. With 0 bases clipped from V and 6 bases from J, the junction kept 6 bases outside the gene matches. This CDR3 contains 16 residues. Germline CDR1 MRHNA, CDR2 SNTAGT. CDR3: CASSDSVAGVSNEQFF. CDR3 in DNA: TGTGCCAGCAGTGACTCGGTAGCGGGAGTGTCCAATGAGCAGTTCTTC.

Remarks on this clone: A junction boundary mismatches the germline segment, possibly from a read error. This chain uses TRBV7-3 with TRBJ1-3, with unresolved D. There are 13 residues in the CDR3. Germline CDR1 SGHTA, CDR2 FQGTGA. This chain's CDR3 is CASSLGPGNAIYF. The CDR3 coding sequence is TGTGCCAGCAGCTTAGGGCCTGGAAACGCCATATATTTT.

The table lists this clone with a few counts. The chain carries TRBV5-4 and TRBJ2-3; 16 bases fit TRBD2. This CDR3 region has 18 residues. CDR1 SGHNT and CDR2 YYREEE come from the germline V gene (reference sequence). With 4 bases clipped from V and 0 bases from J, the junction kept 5 bases outside the gene matches. The DNA of the CDR3 is TGTGCCAGCAGCGGGGGACTAGCGGGGGGGCGTAGCACAGATACGCAGTATTTT. Amino acids: CASSGGLAGGRSTDTQYF.

This clone has just a few counts. This sequence joins TRBV6-1 and TRBJ2-2, with D possibly matching TRBD1 (6 bases). The V and J ends lost 3 bases and 5 bases respectively, with 13 bases between them. Germline-derived CDR1 and CDR2 are MNHNS and SASEGT. CDR3 length: 15 amino acids. As DNA, the CDR3 is TGTGCCAGCAGTGAGAAGGGGGAAGGAACCGGGGAGCTGTTTTTT. Its translation: CASSEKGEGTGELFF.

This clone was counted between two and nine times. The J gene is TRBJ1-1, the V gene TRBV15; D might be TRBD1 (5 bases). This CDR3 spans 15 amino acids. V was clipped by 0 bases and J by 4 bases, with 12 bases between them. The germline V gene has CDR1 LNHNV and CDR2 YYDKDF (reference sequence). CDR3 in amino acids: CATSRDGGEGTEAFF. CDR3 sequence (DNA): TGTGCCACCAGCAGAGATGGAGGGGAAGGCACTGAAGCTTTCTTT.

The chain has TRBV2 and TRBJ2-1; TRBD2 matches 13 bases. The CDR3 spans 17 residues. Germline loops: CDR1 SNHLY, CDR2 FYNNEI. The J segment lost 9 bases and the V segment lost 2 bases, leaving 10 bases of the junction unmatched. As DNA, the CDR3 is TGTGCCAGCAGTGAATCTGAAGGACTAGCGGGAGAAAGTGAGCAGTTCTTC. Translation: CASSESEGLAGESEQFF. Full variable domain (remainder filled in from reference TRBV2 and TRBJ2-1): EPEVTQTPSHQVTQMGQEVILRCVPISNHLYFYWYRQILGQKVEFLVSFYNNEISEKSEIFDDQFSVERPDGSNFTLKIRSTKLEDSAMYFCASSESEGLAGESEQFFGPGTRLTVL.

The V call is TRBV5-1, the J call TRBJ2-1, with 9 bases matching TRBD1. Germline assignment: CDR1 SGHRS and CDR2 YFSETQ. J gave up 2 bases and V 0 bases, and 12 bases lay outside the gene matches. The CDR3 is 19 amino acids. This CDR3 reads CASSLAGQGLRRTYNEQFF. CDR3 sequence (DNA): TGCGCCAGCAGCTTGGCGGGACAGGGATTGCGGAGGACCTACAATGAGCAGTTCTTC. Supplemented by reference TRBV5-1 and TRBJ2-1, the full variable domain reads KAGVTQTPRYLIKTRGQQVTLSCSPISGHRSVSWYQQTPGQGLQFLFEYFSETQRNKGNFPGRFSGRQFSNSRSEMNVSTLELGDSALYLCASSLAGQGLRRTYNEQFFGPGTRLTVL.

The rearrangement links TRBV5-1 to TRBJ1-6, with TRBD1 as a possible D gene (6 bases). Germline V CDR1 and CDR2: SGHRS, YFSETQ. Trimming took 0 bases from V and 8 from J, leaving 12 bases between them. This CDR3 spans 15 amino acids. The CDR3 nucleotides are TGCGCCAGCAGCTTGGAGACAGGCGTGGATTCACCCCTCCACTTT. Translated: CASSLETGVDSPLHF.

The table lists this clone with a few counts. The chain joins TRBV19 to TRBJ2-7; TRBD2 matches at 13 bases. Per germline, CDR1 LNHDA and CDR2 SQIVND (reference sequence). This CDR3 contains 16 residues. The ends lost 5 bases at V and 3 bases at J; junction bases unmatched: 7. CDR3 amino acids: CASSPRTSGRSYEQYF. In DNA form, the CDR3 reads TGTGCCAGTAGTCCCCGGACTAGCGGGAGAAGCTACGAGCAGTACTTC.

The rearrangement joins TRBV28 to TRBJ2-7; the D gene is possibly TRBD2 (5 bases). The germline V gene has CDR1 MDHEN and CDR2 SYDVKM. V lost 2 bases, J lost 2 bases, and 7 bases lay in between. The CDR3 sequence is 13 residues long. This CDR3 reads CASSLRGAYEQYF. In DNA, the CDR3 is TGTGCCAGCAGTTTACGGGGAGCCTACGAGCAGTACTTC.

This clone showed up just a few times. This chain links TRBV18 with TRBJ2-7; TRBD1 matches at 7 bases. The V gene end was trimmed by 3 bases and the J gene end by 5 bases; junction bases not matched to a gene: 7. CDR3 size: 14 residues. Looked up from germline, CDR1 is KGHSH and CDR2 is LQKENI. The CDR3 region has the DNA TGTGCCAGCTCACCGCTCGGGACAGCAAACGAGCAGTACTTC. This gives the protein CASSPLGTANEQYF.

V is TRBV9 and J is TRBJ2-2; possible D gene TRBD1, 7 bases. V was trimmed by 0 bases and J by 3 bases, leaving 15 bases between them. This CDR3 contains 17 residues. Germline V gene lookup returns CDR1 SGDLS and CDR2 YYNGEE. The CDR3 here is CASSVEFGGGDTGELFF. In DNA, the CDR3 is TGTGCCAGCAGCGTAGAATTTGGAGGGGGCGACACCGGGGAGCTGTTTTTT.

The chain has TRBV28 and TRBJ1-2; D gene unclear. Germline CDR1 and CDR2: MDHEN and SYDVKM. The V end was cut by 6 bases, the J end by 0 bases, with 20 bases between. The CDR3 has 17 residues. CDR3 nucleotide sequence: TGTGCCAGCAGACCAGCAGGCGATCCCAGTACTAACTATGGCTACACCTTC. Translated: CASRPAGDPSTNYGYTF.

The table lists this clone with a few counts. The chain is built from TRBV9 and TRBJ2-7; 9 nucleotides match TRBD1. Germline CDR1 and CDR2: SGDLS and YYNGEE. Unmatched junction bases numbered 8, after V lost 0 bases and J lost 7 bases. The CDR3 consists of 15 residues. As DNA, the CDR3 is TGTGCCAGCAGCGTAGCTACTGTGGGACAGGGTGAGCAGTACTTC. The encoded protein is CASSVATVGQGEQYF.

CDR3 loop: CASQGDSPLHF. In DNA form, the CDR3 reads TGTGCCAGCCAGGGGGATTCACCCCTCCACTTT. The chain recombines TRBV27 with TRBJ1-6; 7 positions agree with TRBD1. The CDR3 contains 11 residues. With 8 bases clipped from V and 8 bases from J, the junction kept 0 bases outside the gene matches. Looked up from germline, CDR1 is MNHEY and CDR2 is SMNVEV (reference sequence).

This clone appeared a few times. J is TRBJ2-1 and V is TRBV2, with TRBD1 matching over 8 bases. J was trimmed by 4 bases and V by 8 bases; bases with no gene match: 1. CDR3 length: 12 amino acids. Germline CDR1 reads SNHLY; CDR2 reads FYNNEI. The CDR3 DNA is TGTGCCAGCCGGACAGGGTACAATGAGCAGTTCTTC. As protein: CASRTGYNEQFF.